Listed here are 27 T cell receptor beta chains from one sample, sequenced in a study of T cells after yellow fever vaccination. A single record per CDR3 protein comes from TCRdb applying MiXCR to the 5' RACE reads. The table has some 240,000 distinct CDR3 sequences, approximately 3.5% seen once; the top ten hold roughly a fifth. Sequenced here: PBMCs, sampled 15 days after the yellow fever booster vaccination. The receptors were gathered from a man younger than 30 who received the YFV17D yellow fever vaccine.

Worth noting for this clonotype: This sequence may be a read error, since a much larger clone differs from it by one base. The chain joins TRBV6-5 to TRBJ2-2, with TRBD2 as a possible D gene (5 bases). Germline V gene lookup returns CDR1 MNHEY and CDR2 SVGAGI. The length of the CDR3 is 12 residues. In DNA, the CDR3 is TGTGCCAGCAGTTACGGGAATAGGGAGATGTTTTTT. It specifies CASSYGNREMFF.

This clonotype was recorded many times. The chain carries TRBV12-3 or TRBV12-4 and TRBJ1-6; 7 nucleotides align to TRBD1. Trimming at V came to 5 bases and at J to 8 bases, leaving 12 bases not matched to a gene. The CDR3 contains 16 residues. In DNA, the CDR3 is TGTGCCAGCAGTCCTTCTGAGGGGACAGAGGATTCACCCCTCCACTTT. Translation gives CASSPSEGTEDSPLHF.

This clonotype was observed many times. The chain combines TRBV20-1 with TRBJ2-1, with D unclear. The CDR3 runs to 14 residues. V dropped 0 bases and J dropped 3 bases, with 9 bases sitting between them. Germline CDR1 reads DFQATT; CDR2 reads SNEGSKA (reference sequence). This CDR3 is CSAREFGVYNEQFF. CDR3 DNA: TGCAGTGCTAGAGAATTCGGTGTCTACAATGAGCAGTTCTTC.

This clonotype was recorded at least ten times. CDR3 bases: TGTGCCAGCAGCACGCTTAGCGGGGGGCTGAGCTCCTACAATGAGCAGTTCTTC. Translation: CASSTLSGGLSSYNEQFF. The chain links TRBV7-3 to TRBJ2-1; 10 nucleotides agree with TRBD2. V trimming: 5 bases; J trimming: 0 bases; junction bases outside the gene matches: 10. CDR1 SGHTA and CDR2 FQGTGA come from the germline V gene. This CDR3 has 18 residues.

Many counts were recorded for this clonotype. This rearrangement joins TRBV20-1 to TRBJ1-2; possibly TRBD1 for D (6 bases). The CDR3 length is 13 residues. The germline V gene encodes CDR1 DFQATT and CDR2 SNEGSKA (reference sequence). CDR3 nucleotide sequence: TGCAGGGAGCACAGGGAGTCCTGCGGTGGCTACACCTTC. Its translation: CREHRESCGGYTF.

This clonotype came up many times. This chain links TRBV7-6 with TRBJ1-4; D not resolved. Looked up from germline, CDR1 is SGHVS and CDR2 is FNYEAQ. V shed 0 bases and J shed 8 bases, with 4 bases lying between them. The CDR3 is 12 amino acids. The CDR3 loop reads CASSLASEKLFF. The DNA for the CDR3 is TGTGCCAGCAGCTTAGCGAGCGAAAAACTGTTTTTT.

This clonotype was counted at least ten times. This CDR3 reads CATSDPSSWETQYF. The DNA for the CDR3 is TGTGCCACCAGTGACCCGAGTTCTTGGGAGACCCAGTACTTC. The chain couples TRBV24-1 to TRBJ2-5; D remains unclear. This CDR3 is built from 14 residues. The V end lost 4 bases, the J end lost 5 bases, and 13 bases lay between the germline ends. Germline CDR1 and CDR2: KGHDR and SFDVKD.

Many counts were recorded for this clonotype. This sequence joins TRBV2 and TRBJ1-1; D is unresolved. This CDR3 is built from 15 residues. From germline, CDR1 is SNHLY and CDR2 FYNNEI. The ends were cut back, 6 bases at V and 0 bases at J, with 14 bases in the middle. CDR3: CASSQQPNLNTEAFF. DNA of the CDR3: TGTGCCAGCAGCCAGCAACCTAATTTGAACACTGAAGCTTTCTTT.

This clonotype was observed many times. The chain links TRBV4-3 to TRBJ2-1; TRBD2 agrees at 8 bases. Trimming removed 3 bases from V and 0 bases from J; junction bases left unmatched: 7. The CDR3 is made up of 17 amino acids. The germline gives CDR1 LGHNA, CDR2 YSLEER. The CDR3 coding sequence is TGCGCCAGCAGCCACACCGGACTAGCCGGCTCCTACAATGAGCAGTTCTTC. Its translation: CASSHTGLAGSYNEQFF.

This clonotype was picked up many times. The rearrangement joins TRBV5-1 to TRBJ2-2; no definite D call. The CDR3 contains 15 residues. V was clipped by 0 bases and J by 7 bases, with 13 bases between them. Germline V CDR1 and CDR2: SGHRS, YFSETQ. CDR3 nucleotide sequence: TGCGCCAGCAGCTTGGGGCCCGCCTCCGGCGGGGAGCTGTTTTTT. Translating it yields CASSLGPASGGELFF.

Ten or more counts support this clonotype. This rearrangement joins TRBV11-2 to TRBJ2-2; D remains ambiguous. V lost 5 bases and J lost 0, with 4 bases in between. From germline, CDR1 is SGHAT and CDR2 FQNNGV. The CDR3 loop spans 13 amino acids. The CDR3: CASSDPNTGELFF. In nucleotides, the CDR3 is TGTGCCAGCAGCGACCCGAACACCGGGGAGCTGTTTTTT.

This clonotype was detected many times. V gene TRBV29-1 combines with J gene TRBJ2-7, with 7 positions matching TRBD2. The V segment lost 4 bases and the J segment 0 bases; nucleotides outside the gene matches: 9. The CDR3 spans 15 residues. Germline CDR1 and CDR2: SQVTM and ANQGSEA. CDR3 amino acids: CSVAMGGGSSYEQYF. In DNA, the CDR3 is TGCAGCGTTGCCATGGGCGGGGGAAGCTCCTACGAGCAGTACTTC.

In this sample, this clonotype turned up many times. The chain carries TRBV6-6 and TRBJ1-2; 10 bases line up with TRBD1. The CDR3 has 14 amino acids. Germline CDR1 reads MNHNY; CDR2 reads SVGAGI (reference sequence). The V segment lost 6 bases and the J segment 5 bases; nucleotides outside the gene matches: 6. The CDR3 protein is CASRPGQGVYGYTF. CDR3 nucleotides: TGTGCCAGCAGACCCGGACAGGGGGTTTATGGCTACACCTTC.

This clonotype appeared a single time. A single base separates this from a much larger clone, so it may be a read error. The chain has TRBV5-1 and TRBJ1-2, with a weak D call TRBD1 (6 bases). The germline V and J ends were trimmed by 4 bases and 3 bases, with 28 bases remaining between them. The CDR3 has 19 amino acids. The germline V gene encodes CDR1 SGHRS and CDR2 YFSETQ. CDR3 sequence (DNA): TGCGCCAGCAGCGCAGGGGCCGGCGCGTTCAAAGGCCTTGACTATGGCTACACCTTC. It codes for CASSAGAGAFKGLDYGYTF. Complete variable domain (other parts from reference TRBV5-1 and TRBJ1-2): KAGVTQTPRYLIKTRGQQVTLSCSPISGHRSVSWYQQTPGQGLQFLFEYFSETQRNKGNFPGRFSGRQFSNSRSEMNVSTLELGDSALYLCASSAGAGAFKGLDYGYTFGSGTRLTVV.

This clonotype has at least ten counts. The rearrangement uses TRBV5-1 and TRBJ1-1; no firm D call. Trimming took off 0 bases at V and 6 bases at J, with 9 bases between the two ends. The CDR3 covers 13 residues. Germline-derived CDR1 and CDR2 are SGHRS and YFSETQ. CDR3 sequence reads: CASSLGLLAEAFF. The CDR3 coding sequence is TGCGCCAGCAGCTTGGGTCTACTTGCTGAAGCTTTCTTT.

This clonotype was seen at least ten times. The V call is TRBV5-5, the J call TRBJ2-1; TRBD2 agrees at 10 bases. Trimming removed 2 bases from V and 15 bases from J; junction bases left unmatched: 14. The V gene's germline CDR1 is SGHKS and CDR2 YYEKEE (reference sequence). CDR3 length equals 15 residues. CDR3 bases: TGTGCCAGCAGCTTTCTAGCGGGAGACAACTCTATTCCGTTCTTC. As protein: CASSFLAGDNSIPFF.

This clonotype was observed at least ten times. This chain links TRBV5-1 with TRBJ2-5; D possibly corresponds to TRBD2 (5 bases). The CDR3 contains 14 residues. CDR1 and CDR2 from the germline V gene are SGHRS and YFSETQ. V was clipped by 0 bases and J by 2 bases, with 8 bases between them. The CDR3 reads CASSLALVQETQYF. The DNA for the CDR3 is TGCGCCAGCAGCTTGGCACTAGTACAAGAGACCCAGTACTTC.

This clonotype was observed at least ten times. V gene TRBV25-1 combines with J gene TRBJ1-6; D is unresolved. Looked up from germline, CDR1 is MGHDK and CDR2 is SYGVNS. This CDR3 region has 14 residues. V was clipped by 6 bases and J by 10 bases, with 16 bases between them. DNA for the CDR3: TGTGCCAGCAGGTCGGGAGACTTAGGCTCACCCCTCCACTTT. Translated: CASRSGDLGSPLHF.

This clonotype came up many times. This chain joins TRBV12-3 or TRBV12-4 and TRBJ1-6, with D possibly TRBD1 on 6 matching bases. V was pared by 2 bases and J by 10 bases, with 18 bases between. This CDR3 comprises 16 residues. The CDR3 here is CASSLSRGGVRSPLHF. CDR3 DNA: TGTGCCAGCAGTTTATCTCGAGGGGGGGTTCGGTCACCCCTCCACTTT.

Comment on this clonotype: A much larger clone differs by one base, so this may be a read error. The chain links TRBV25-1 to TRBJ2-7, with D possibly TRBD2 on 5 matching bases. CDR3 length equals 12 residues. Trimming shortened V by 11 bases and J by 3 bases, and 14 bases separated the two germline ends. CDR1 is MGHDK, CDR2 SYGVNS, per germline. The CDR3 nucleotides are TGTGCCTCCAATGCGGGCGGCTACGAGCAGTACTTC. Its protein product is CASNAGGYEQYF.

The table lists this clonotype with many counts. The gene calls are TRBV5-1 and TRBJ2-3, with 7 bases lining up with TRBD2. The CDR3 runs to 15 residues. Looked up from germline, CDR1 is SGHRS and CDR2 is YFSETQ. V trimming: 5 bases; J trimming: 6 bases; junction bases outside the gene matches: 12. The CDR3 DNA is TGCGCCAGCAGGGACTTCTCGGGGGGAATGGATACGCAGTATTTT. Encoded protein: CASRDFSGGMDTQYF.

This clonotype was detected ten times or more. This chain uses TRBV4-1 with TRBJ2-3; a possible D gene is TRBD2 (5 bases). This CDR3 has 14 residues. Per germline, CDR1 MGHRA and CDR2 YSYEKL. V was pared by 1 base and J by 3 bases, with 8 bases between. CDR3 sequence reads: CASSQAPGTDTQYF. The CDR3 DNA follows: TGCGCCAGCAGCCAAGCCCCGGGAACAGATACGCAGTATTTT.

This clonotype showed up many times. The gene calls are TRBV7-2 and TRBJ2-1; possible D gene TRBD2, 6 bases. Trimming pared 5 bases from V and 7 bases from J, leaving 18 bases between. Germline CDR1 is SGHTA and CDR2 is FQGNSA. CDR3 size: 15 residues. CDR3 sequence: CASSVDSGRTNEQFF. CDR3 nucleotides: TGTGCCAGCAGCGTAGATTCCGGGAGAACTAATGAGCAGTTCTTC.

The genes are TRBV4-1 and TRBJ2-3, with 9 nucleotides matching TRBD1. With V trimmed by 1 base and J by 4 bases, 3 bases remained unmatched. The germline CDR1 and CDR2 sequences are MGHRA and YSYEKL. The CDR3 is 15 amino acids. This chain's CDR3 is CASSQGQGVSDTQYF. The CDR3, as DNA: TGCGCCAGCAGCCAAGGACAGGGGGTATCAGATACGCAGTATTTT.

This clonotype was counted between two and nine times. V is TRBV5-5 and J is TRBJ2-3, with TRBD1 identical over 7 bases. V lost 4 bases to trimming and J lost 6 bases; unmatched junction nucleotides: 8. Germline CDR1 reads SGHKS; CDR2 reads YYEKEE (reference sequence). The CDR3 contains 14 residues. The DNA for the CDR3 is TGTGCCAGCAGCCGACAGGGTATGGACGATACGCAGTATTTT. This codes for CASSRQGMDDTQYF. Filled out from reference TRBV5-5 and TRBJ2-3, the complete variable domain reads DAGVTQSPTHLIKTRGQQVTLRCSPISGHKSVSWYQQVLGQGPQFIFQYYEKEERGRGNFPDRFSARQFPNYSSELNVNALLLGDSALYLCASSRQGMDDTQYFGPGTRLTVL.

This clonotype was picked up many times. CDR3 bases: TGTGCCAGCAGTCGCACCTCCAGGGCCTACGGCTACACCTTC. It yields the protein CASSRTSRAYGYTF. V usage is TRBV6-5 and J usage is TRBJ1-2, with a possible D match to TRBD1 (5 bases). The CDR3 spans 14 residues. The germline gives CDR1 MNHEY, CDR2 SVGAGI. With 5 bases removed from V and 8 bases from J, the gap between germline ends came to 18 bases.

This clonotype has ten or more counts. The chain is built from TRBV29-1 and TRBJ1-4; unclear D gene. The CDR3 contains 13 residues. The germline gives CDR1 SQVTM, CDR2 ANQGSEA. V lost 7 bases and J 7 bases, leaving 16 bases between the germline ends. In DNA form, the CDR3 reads TGCAGCGCCTGCGAACCTTTGGGTGAAAAACTGTTTTTT. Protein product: CSACEPLGEKLFF.